The 27 T cell receptor beta chains below come from one sample, sequenced in a study of response to subunit inactivated influenza vaccine. Using its own MiXCR run on the RT-PCR reads, TCRdb lists one record per CDR3 protein. Among about 650,000 distinct CDR3 sequences listed, around 15% were seen once. This specimen was PBMCs from blood, taken around 15 days before vaccination. The receptors stem from a man aged 50-60 years who received an inactivated influenza vaccine.

The V and J genes are TRBV12-5 and TRBJ1-5; D may be TRBD1 (5 bases). Trimming pared 3 bases from V and 4 bases from J, leaving 22 bases between. The CDR3 spans 18 residues. From germline, CDR1 is LGHNT and CDR2 FRNRAP. The CDR3 here is CASGLTSRGERGNQPQHF. The CDR3 DNA is TGTGCTAGTGGTTTAACTTCGAGAGGGGAGAGGGGAAATCAGCCCCAGCATTTT.

In this sample, this clonotype turned up a few times. The genes are TRBV5-1 and TRBJ2-7, with D perhaps matching TRBD2 (6 bases). The CDR3 runs 15 residues. V was cut by 0 bases and J by 5 bases, with 15 bases left in between. CDR1 is SGHRS and CDR2 is YFSETQ in the germline V gene. The CDR3 DNA sequence: TGCGCCAGCAGCTTGGGAATGGGGGGACCCGACGAGCAGTACTTC. It translates to CASSLGMGGPDEQYF.

This clonotype has a count of ten or more. V gene TRBV20-1 combines with J gene TRBJ2-2; the D is unclear. Trimming left V 5 bases short and J 1 base short, with 17 bases between. Germline assignment: CDR1 DFQATT and CDR2 SNEGSKA (reference sequence). This CDR3 spans 16 amino acids. The CDR3 loop reads CSAVPGGGLNTGELFF. The CDR3 coding sequence is TGCAGTGCTGTCCCCGGCGGCGGCTTGAACACCGGGGAGCTGTTTTTT.

J is TRBJ1-1 and V is TRBV19; TRBD1 matches 7 bases. V shed 6 bases and J 8 bases; nucleotides not matched to a gene: 9. This CDR3 comprises 13 residues. Germline CDR1 and CDR2: LNHDA and SQIVND (reference sequence). The CDR3 region is CASSDRQGREAFF. The CDR3 region has the DNA TGTGCCAGTAGCGACAGACAGGGTAGAGAAGCTTTCTTT.

V usage is TRBV3-1 and J usage is TRBJ2-2; perhaps TRBD1 as D (5 bases). With 6 bases removed from V and 6 bases from J, the gap between germline ends came to 8 bases. CDR1 LGHDT and CDR2 YNNKEL come from the germline V gene (reference sequence). The CDR3 length is 12 residues. This CDR3 reads CASRLGPGELFF. Here the CDR3 DNA reads TGTGCCAGCAGGTTGGGGCCCGGGGAGCTGTTTTTT.

This clonotype has ten or more counts. Germline and junction disagree at one end, which may indicate a read error. The chain employs TRBV30 and TRBJ2-1, with a possible D match to TRBD2 (6 bases). This CDR3 has 11 residues. CDR1 and CDR2 (germline): GTSNPN, SVGIG (reference sequence). The CDR3 region has the DNA TGTGCCTGGAGTTCCAGCGGGCCCGTGATCTTC. It is translated as CAWSSSGPVIF.

This clonotype has ten or more counts. The chain is built from TRBV15 and TRBJ1-2, with 7 bases identical to TRBD1. The CDR3 has 15 residues. The V gene's germline CDR1 is LNHNV and CDR2 YYDKDF (reference sequence). The V gene end was trimmed by 5 bases and the J gene end by 5 bases; junction bases not matched to a gene: 11. CDR3 in amino acids: CATSARQGPIYGYTF. In nucleotides, the CDR3 is TGTGCCACCAGCGCCCGACAGGGCCCAATTTATGGCTACACCTTC.

V usage is TRBV9 and J usage is TRBJ2-2, with 9 bases that match TRBD2. This CDR3 is 18 amino acids long. Germline-derived CDR1 and CDR2 are SGDLS and YYNGEE. J gave up 2 bases and V 4 bases, and 12 bases lay outside the gene matches. The CDR3 is CASSSRAGGLVNTGELFF. The CDR3 DNA is TGTGCCAGCAGCTCTAGAGCGGGGGGCCTAGTAAACACCGGGGAGCTGTTTTTT.

The chain has TRBV4-1 and TRBJ1-2; TRBD1 agrees at 10 bases. V gave up 1 base and J gave up 7 bases; unmatched junction bases: 6. Germline V gene sequence: CDR1 MGHRA, CDR2 YSYEKL. CDR3 size: 15 residues. For the CDR3, the DNA is TGCGCCAGCAGCCAAGTCGGACAGGGGGTATCTGGCTACACCTTC. Its translation: CASSQVGQGVSGYTF.

This clonotype was seen more than once but under ten times. The chain carries TRBV7-8 and TRBJ2-1; TRBD2 is a possible D gene (5 bases). V lost 2 bases, J lost 2 bases, and 10 bases lay in between. The germline V gene has CDR1 SGHVS and CDR2 FQNEAQ. This CDR3 comprises 15 residues. Here the CDR3 reads CASSLPSGTYNEQFF. The CDR3 DNA is TGTGCCAGCAGCTTACCCAGCGGAACCTACAATGAGCAGTTCTTC.

This rearrangement joins TRBV4-3 to TRBJ2-1; 7 bases align to TRBD2. Looked up from germline, CDR1 is LGHNA and CDR2 is YSLEER. The CDR3 runs 14 residues. With 0 bases clipped from V and 8 bases from J, the junction kept 4 bases outside the gene matches. DNA of the CDR3: TGCGCCAGCAGCCAAGAAGGAGGGAGGGATGAGCAGTTCTTC. This encodes CASSQEGGRDEQFF.

This clonotype was seen more than once but under ten times. The chain joins TRBV10-3 to TRBJ2-1; the match to TRBD2 covers 14 bases. V gave up 3 bases and J gave up 4 bases; unmatched junction bases: 5. Germline V gene sequence: CDR1 ENHRY, CDR2 SYGVKD. The CDR3 runs to 17 residues. The CDR3 bases are TGTGCCATCAGTGAAGGGACTAGCGGGGGAGCATACAATGAGCAGTTCTTC. Translation: CAISEGTSGGAYNEQFF.

The rearrangement uses TRBV21-1 and TRBJ2-3. TRBV21-1 is classified as a pseudogene. This CDR3 is built from 13 residues. CDR3 nucleotides: TGTGCCAGCAGCTCCTTCTGGACATATACGCAGTATTTT. Protein product: CASSSFWTYTQYF.

The chain recombines TRBV5-5 with TRBJ2-1, with 12 nucleotides matching TRBD2. CDR1 and CDR2 from the germline V gene are SGHKS and YYEKEE (reference sequence). There are 15 residues in the CDR3. Trimming took 1 base from V and 9 from J; bases not matched to a gene: 5. The CDR3 DNA sequence: TGTGCCAGCAGCTTGACTAGCGGGGGGCCGGGTGAGCAGTTCTTC. Translating it yields CASSLTSGGPGEQFF.

This clonotype was observed a handful of times. CDR3 nucleotides: TGTGCCAGCCGGGACAGGGCGAGACACGAGCAGTACTTC. This sequence encodes CASRDRARHEQYF. This chain links TRBV28 with TRBJ2-7; 9 bases map to TRBD1. This CDR3 has 13 residues. V shed 8 bases and J 5 bases; nucleotides not matched to a gene: 7. Germline V gene data show CDR1 as MDHEN and CDR2 as SYDVKM.

The chain uses TRBV28 and TRBJ1-1; D is uncertain. The length of the CDR3 is 12 residues. V lost 10 bases and J 0 bases, leaving 9 bases between the germline ends. Per the germline V gene, CDR1 is MDHEN and CDR2 is SYDVKM. The CDR3 spells CAIQEMNTEAFF. DNA for the CDR3: TGTGCCATCCAAGAGATGAACACTGAAGCTTTCTTT.

This chain links TRBV6-1 with TRBJ1-5; D is uncertain. Trimming stripped 6 bases from V and 2 bases from J, with 8 bases between. The CDR3 consists of 13 residues. Germline CDR1 MNHNS, CDR2 SASEGT. This chain's CDR3 is CASRMSRNQPQHF. As DNA, the CDR3 is TGTGCCAGCAGGATGAGTCGCAATCAGCCCCAGCATTTT.

The table lists this clonotype with a few counts. The rearrangement uses TRBV12-3 or TRBV12-4 and TRBJ1-2; TRBD1 matches 7 bases. The CDR3 is 13 residues long. Trimming at V came to 3 bases and at J to 6 bases, leaving 4 bases not matched to a gene. CDR3 loop: CASSFDRVNGYTF. The CDR3 region has the DNA TGTGCCAGCAGTTTCGACAGGGTAAATGGCTACACCTTC.

This clonotype occurred many times. The V gene is TRBV29-1, the J gene TRBJ2-7; 9 nucleotides align to TRBD1. The CDR3 has 14 amino acids. J gave up 3 bases and V 6 bases, and 9 bases lay outside the gene matches. Germline V CDR1 and CDR2: SQVTM, ANQGSEA. CDR3 loop: CSVKTGTGNYEQYF. As DNA, the CDR3 is TGCAGCGTCAAAACCGGGACAGGGAACTACGAGCAGTACTTC.

This rearrangement joins TRBV30 to TRBJ1-6; TRBD1 is a possible D gene (5 bases). CDR3 length: 13 amino acids. The V gene lost 4 bases and the J gene lost 5 bases, with 9 bases spanning the gap. Germline loops: CDR1 GTSNPN, CDR2 SVGIG (reference sequence). In nucleotides, the CDR3 is TGTGCCTGGACCGACAGAAATAATTCACCCCTCCACTTT. This encodes CAWTDRNNSPLHF.

V usage is TRBV2 and J usage is TRBJ2-1; 8 positions match TRBD2. The CDR3 spans 16 residues. The V segment lost 5 bases and the J segment 0 bases; nucleotides outside the gene matches: 6. CDR1 and CDR2 (germline): SNHLY, FYNNEI. The CDR3 here is CASSSSGRLSYNEQFF. As DNA, the CDR3 is TGTGCCAGCAGTTCGAGCGGGAGACTCTCCTACAATGAGCAGTTCTTC.

J is TRBJ2-7 and V is TRBV20-1; 11 bases are shared with TRBD2. Germline V gives CDR1 DFQATT, CDR2 SNEGSKA (reference sequence). The CDR3 has 15 amino acids. The trim removed 8 bases at V and 5 bases at J, leaving 14 bases unmatched. DNA for the CDR3: TGCAGTTCTATCAAGACTAGCGGGGTTCGCGACGAGCAGTACTTC. Translating it yields CSSIKTSGVRDEQYF.

The V and J genes are TRBV6-2 or TRBV6-3 and TRBJ1-5; D is uncertain. Deletions cut 1 base from V and 0 bases from J, with 1 base between. This CDR3 spans 13 amino acids. CDR1 and CDR2 (germline): MNHEY, SVGEGT. The CDR3 coding sequence is TGTGCCAGCAGTTACTTTAGCAATCAGCCCCAGCATTTT. This sequence encodes CASSYFSNQPQHF.

This clonotype showed up many times. This chain connects TRBV15 to TRBJ2-1, with TRBD1 matching 11 bases. There are 18 residues in the CDR3. V dropped 0 bases and J dropped 3; count of bases not matched to a gene: 7. Germline lookup yields CDR1 LNHNV and CDR2 YYDKDF (reference sequence). For the CDR3, the DNA is TGTGCCACCAGCAGAGACAGGACAGGGGGCAGATACTACAATGAGCAGTTCTTC. It codes for CATSRDRTGGRYYNEQFF.

The genes are TRBV24-1 and TRBJ1-5, with a weak D call TRBD1 (6 bases). Trimming took off 1 base at V and 6 bases at J, with 12 bases between the two ends. The CDR3 has 15 residues. Per germline, CDR1 KGHDR and CDR2 SFDVKD. The DNA of the CDR3 is TGTGCCACCAGTGATTTACAGGGATTGGGTCAGCCCCAGCATTTT. Amino acids: CATSDLQGLGQPQHF.

The rearrangement uses TRBV11-1 and TRBJ2-3, with 13 bases matching TRBD2. The V gene's germline CDR1 is SGHAT and CDR2 FQDESV (reference sequence). The CDR3 covers 16 residues. The J segment lost 6 bases and the V segment lost 1 base, leaving 4 bases of the junction unmatched. The DNA of the CDR3 is TGTGCCAGCAGCTTAGGGACTAGCGGGAGATGGGATACGCAGTATTTT. Translating it yields CASSLGTSGRWDTQYF.

J is TRBJ1-2 and V is TRBV28; D not certain. The V end was cut by 5 bases, the J end by 0 bases, with 19 bases between. Germline V gene sequence: CDR1 MDHEN, CDR2 SYDVKM. The CDR3 spans 17 residues. The CDR3 protein is CASSPSRWSLSNYGYTF. CDR3 DNA: TGTGCCAGCAGTCCTTCGCGGTGGAGCTTATCTAACTATGGCTACACCTTC.